Detailed here is one T cell receptor beta chain. What antigen it recognizes has not been identified. Base qualities are not recorded, but no much larger clone differs from it by a single base. The protocol used for the library was the immunoSEQ multiplex PCR assay. A mixture of 60 forward primers for TCR Vbeta segments and 13 reverse primers for TCR Jbeta segments was used in the multiplex PCR. The CDR3 region of rearranged TCR beta genes was amplified from genomic DNA with a multiplex PCR assay. Amplified TCR beta libraries were sequenced as 87-base-pair reads on the Illumina HiSeq System. The paper's data handling went like this. A later analysis tallied 75 million to 95 million unique TCR beta chains across the 660 or so repertoires, and around 10 million of those chains were shared by two or more donors. Raw reads were error-corrected and collapsed into unique sequences by a nearest-neighbor algorithm in which closely related sequences were merged to remove PCR and sequencing errors. To assign V, D and J gene segments, CDR3 sequences were aligned to IMGT reference sequences. For a sequence to be retained, a match of at least six nucleotides was required to both a V gene segment and a J gene segment. Rearrangements were classified as productive when the CDR3 lacked stop codons and remained in frame with V and J, and all other rearrangements were classified as non-productive. CDR3 was defined by IMGT convention, running from the second conserved V-encoded cysteine to the conserved J-encoded phenylalanine. Sequences without an unambiguous match to a single V gene segment were excluded from the earlier analysis of 450 to 750 of the donors. An earlier analysis of 587 of the donors classified V segments as functional when productive rearrangements were above 56.7% and as segregating when the standard deviation between donors was above 5%. To diagnose cytomegalovirus status from the catalog of TCR beta chain sequences, a statistical classification framework was built. A later analysis assigned V and J genes by comparing TCR nucleotide sequences with IMGT/GENE-DB human TR gene sequences. The TCRdist pipeline was used in a later analysis to assign CDR3 sequences and most-parsimonious VDJ recombination scenarios. A later analysis defined each TCR beta chain by its CDR3 amino acid sequence plus V-gene family, and excluded reads lacking a unique V-gene family. As a way to deal with suspected cross-contamination and a sequencing artifact, a later analysis dropped 592 nucleotide sequences that were highly shared and had low generation probability. In a later analysis, a clonal expansion index was calculated for each public chain from normalized within-repertoire ranks of inferred template counts. In a later analysis, generation probabilities were computed with a VDJ recombination model fitted to out-of-frame rearrangements, and the resulting probabilities were checked against IGoR. A later analysis scored TCR-TCR, TCR-HLA and TCR-CMV co-occurrence with hypergeometric tests, applying a repertoire-size bias correction to TCR pairs. In a later analysis, false discovery rates were estimated by permuting HLA or CMV assignments 20 times. In a later analysis, co-occurring TCRs were grouped using DBSCAN, and TCRdist sequence similarity was added for clustering within HLA-allele-positive subsets. For co-occurrence clustering, repertoires with fewer than 30,000 or more than 120,000 public chains were excluded, along with a handful of repertoires with anomalous nucleotide sharing. TCRdb re-hosts the immuneACCESS table, in-frame sequences only. Its copies lack some clones; in the studies checked, an unresolved V gene accounts for under half of them, and the cause for the rest is not known. V and J calls and clone size follow that table, whereas D and trimming were derived from the DNA. A total of some 150,000 clones appear in this sample, 70% to 80% of them only once. The top ten constitute around 1.9% of the sample.

The cohort was made up of 666 healthy bone marrow donors. Cohort members were all nominally healthy when sampled, although unrecorded immune exposures were likely present. The donor was CMV seropositive and was included in the group of 250 to 300 seropositive cohort members. Each donor provided a peripheral blood sample, and peripheral blood mononuclear cells were used for TCR beta sequencing. The Qiagen DNeasy Blood Extraction Kit was used to extract genomic DNA from the blood cell samples. These data are taken from a study of cytomegalovirus exposure and HLA in healthy donors (dated by TCRdb to between 2016 and 2019). A note on the overall study: An earlier analysis of 550 to 700 of the donors reported 276 Gb of sequence data and approximately 110 million unique TCR beta sequences from about 180 million T cells. About 330 gigabases of sequencing data and roughly 81 million unique TCR sequences made up an early release that covered nearly 650 HLA-typed donors. Of the approximately 400 genotyped donors, 65% to 90% fell in the genetic ancestry cluster associated with self-reported Caucasian donors. The study aimed to test whether cataloging public T cell receptors could reveal signatures of past pathogen exposure. The study profiled the T cell repertoires of 500 to 800 subjects by immunosequencing and related them to cytomegalovirus serostatus. Besides the first cohort of some 670 subjects, a separate validation cohort made up of some 110 different subjects was used. To predict cytomegalovirus infection status, the study brought together high-throughput TCR immunosequencing, statistical association of individual TCRs with disease status, and machine learning. A later analysis re-examined previously published TCR beta repertoires from roughly 720 donors and added high-resolution HLA genotyping to investigate patterns of TCR occurrence. In the later analysis, no new phenotypic data were used to find candidate immune exposures; instead, reliance was placed on TCR beta sequences and their occurrence across donors. An earlier analysis of 587 of the donors used high-throughput TCR beta sequencing to judge whether each TCR beta V gene segment behaved as functional or pseudogenic. Alongside the repertoire data, information on donor age, sex, ethnicity and CMV serostatus was compiled. In a later genetic analysis, genome-wide SNP genotypes for about three fifths of the roughly 670 donors were used, and that subset was treated as a discovery cohort. All discovery cohort repertoires had been generated using a single sequencing platform. Both class I and class II loci were covered by HLA typing, at four-digit resolution. Typing coverage differed by locus: A, B, C, DRB1 and DQB1 were typed in roughly 620-630 donors, DQA1 in roughly 510, DPA1 in some 600, and DPB1 in 472. Four or five DR-DQ haplotypes were handled as single units for association and clustering, since linkage in the cohort was strong. Across approximately 420 genotyped donors of the cohort, an average of approximately 200,000 unique TCR beta nucleotide sequences per donor were sequenced, and approximately 19% of those sequences were non-productive.

The CDR3 contains 15 residues, cysteine and phenylalanine counted. Only the CDR3 DNA stays, 45 bases, in frame from base 1. The junction shows trimming of 4 bases on V and 2 bases on J, plus 14 bases between the germline ends. From the germline V gene, CDR1 is SGDLS and CDR2 is YYNGEE. The full study reports these points: This cohort had only TCR beta chains sequenced, and the lack of alpha or paired-chain data limited which features could be detected. A further reported finding was that TCR beta sequences accurately predicted the HLA-A and HLA-B alleles for most subjects in the first cohort. An earlier analysis of 450 to 750 of the donors showed that most TCR beta V segments appeared in productive rearrangements either about 87% or about 30% of the time, which broadly matched IMGT annotations. A later analysis reported that several top co-occurrence clusters appeared linked to parvovirus B19, influenza, CMV and Epstein-Barr virus. Most CMV-associated TCR beta chains appeared to be HLA-restricted in a later analysis, and the HLA associations seemed to be driven largely by CMV exposure. In a later analysis, the rate of TCR association differed among HLA loci, with DRB1 alleles having the most associated TCRs and HLA-C alleles having the fewest. The authors suggested that the approach could potentially be extended to other disease states and immunological phenotypes. Some IMGT-functional V segments, including TRBV6-2 and TRBV6-3, could not be told apart with the 87-base-pair reads, so those segments were excluded. Linkage disequilibrium might explain the correlated functional status among segregating V segments, but an unknown experimental factor could not be ruled out. The presence/absence analyses assumed that sequencing depth was roughly uniform across donors, and that assumption may not be true. Compared with the approximately 670-donor mean, donors in an Asian-associated ancestry cluster had fewer N-insertions in productive TCRs, according to a later genetic analysis. A group of highly shared sequence variants was considered likely to be a technical artifact of the sequencing pipeline. Specific HLA alleles were associated with over 15,000 TCR beta sequences at a false discovery rate of 0.05 in a later analysis. The classifier was reported to diagnose cytomegalovirus status with high specificity and sensitivity in both the original cohort and the validation cohort. Because HLA typing was missing for some donors at each locus, association tests included only the typed subset. The study listed over 150 TCR beta chains as associated with cytomegalovirus. Three of the identified cytomegalovirus-associated TCR beta chains were confirmed in vitro to be specific for cytomegalovirus antigens. Strong co-occurrence of HLA alleles, especially DR and DQ, made assigning TCR associations to individual alleles difficult. Because counts were too low, some 17 rarely observed V segments, including chromosome 9 orphons, were excluded from the earlier analysis of 587 of the donors. For the cohort, immune exposure information was limited to CMV serostatus. Compared with equally common non-associated chains, HLA-associated TCR beta chains in a later analysis were more clonally expanded and had lower generation probabilities. An association between a missense DCLRE1C variant and V-gene and J-gene trimming of TCR beta chains was found in a later genetic analysis and replicated in an independent cohort. Across donors, most TCR sequences were observed very rarely, whereas some public TCRs were present in many individuals.

The sequence links TRBV9 to TRBJ2-3, with the identity of the D gene unclear. This TCR was sampled from a woman aged 30 to 39 in good health and CMV-seropositive. Sequenced material: PBMCs. The nucleotides are TGTGCCAGCAGCCTTAGTAGTCTTTACACAGATACGCAGTATTTT. The resulting protein is CASSLSSLYTDTQYF. Joined to the reference TRBV9 and TRBJ2-3 proteins, this CDR3 gives the full variable domain: DSGVTQTPKHLITATGQRVTLRCSPRSGDLSVYWYQQSLDQGLQFLIQYYNGEERAKGNILERFSAQQFPDLHSELNLSSLELGDSALYFCASSLSSLYTDTQYFGPGTRLTVL.